This T cell receptor beta chain was captured in a study of cytomegalovirus exposure and HLA in healthy donors. Whole-study context: In a later analysis, it was reported that the approximately 120 validation repertoires had been produced on the same platform as the 500 to 750 repertoires belonging to the first cohort.

TCRdb keeps only in-frame clones here, not all; method: immunoSEQ multiplex PCR. The table has tens of thousands of clones, 95% to 98% seen once. Regarding this clone: The antigen remains unidentified.

Notes on the study in general: Researchers reported that three CMV-associated chains were confirmed in vitro as CMV antigen-specific. TCR clusters originating in the first cohort tended to co-occur in the 110 or so validation repertoires, according to a later analysis. Investigators reported over 150 TCR beta chains as tied to cytomegalovirus.

The germline gives CDR1 SGHNT, CDR2 YENEEA. V gave up 3 bases and J gave up 2 bases, with 10 bases separating them. This CDR3 is 15 amino acids long. The source of this sequence is a woman under 30 in good health and CMV-seropositive. V is TRBV11-3 and J is TRBJ2-2; possible D gene TRBD2, 6 bases. Sequencing used PBMCs. The CDR3 here is CASSLTSLNTGELFF. The CDR3 bases are TGTGCCAGCAGCTTGACTAGTCTAAACACCGGGGAGCTGTTTTTT.